This is a list of T cell receptor beta chains from one sample in a study of CD8 T cells in acute hepatitis C reinfection. Clones were sequenced by immunoSEQ multiplex PCR, and TCRdb holds only the in-frame ones, with some missing. The sample includes under 1,500 clones, roughly half of them seen just once. The sample in question was HCV NS3-1073 tetramer-sorted CD8+ T cells from PBMCs, obtained during acute infection. These TCRs come from a woman aged 18-29 years who spontaneously cleared hepatitis C infection. Each CDR3 is given with its conserved first and last residue. D genes are given only for firm matches. Part of the rows lack a size; the others show once, few, many or a class for expanded clones.

TRBD1	-	TRBV27	TRBJ1-2	13	TGTGCCAGCAGTCCCGGGACAGGTTATGGCTACACCTTC	CASSPGTGYGYTF
-	-	TRBV14	TRBJ2-2	13	TGTGCCTCTTACCCGGGGAACACCGGGGAGCTGTTTTTT	CASYPGNTGELFF
-	few	TRBV4-2	TRBJ1-1	15	TGTGCCAGCAGCCAAGAGAATGGGCAGTGGGGTGAAGCTTTCTTT	CASSQENGQWGEAFF
TRBD2	-	TRBV14	TRBJ2-5	14	TGTGCCAGCAGCCACTCCGGGAGGGAGGAGACCCAGTACTTC	CASSHSGREETQYF
-	-	TRBV5-6	TRBJ2-5	14	TGTGCCAGCAGCTTGAGCAGGGATGAAGAGACCCAGTACTTC	CASSLSRDEETQYF
TRBD2	-	TRBV13	TRBJ2-2	16	TGTGCCAGCAGCATGACTAGCGGGGGAAACACCGGGGAGCTGTTTTTT	CASSMTSGGNTGELFF
TRBD1	-	TRBV19	TRBJ2-7	16	TGTGCCAGTAGTATAGAGGTGGGACAGAGCTCCTACGAGCAGTACTTC	CASSIEVGQSSYEQYF
-	once	TRBV4-2	TRBJ1-1	13	TGTGCCAGCAGCCAAGAACAGAACACTGAAGCTTTCTTT	CASSQEQNTEAFF
-	-	TRBV13	TRBJ2-2	17	TGTGCCAGCAGCTTAGTGGGAGGCCCCCCGAACACCGGGGAGCTGTTTTTT	CASSLVGGPPNTGELFF
-	-	TRBV4-2	TRBJ1-1	13	TGTGCCAGCAGCCAAGAACAGGGCACTGAAGCTTTCTTT	CASSQEQGTEAFF
TRBD2	few	TRBV7-2	TRBJ2-1	17	TGTGCCAGCAGCTTAGAGCCGGCAGCGGGAGGGGGGGATGAGCAGTTCTTC	CASSLEPAAGGGDEQFF
TRBD2	few	TRBV6-1	TRBJ2-7	15	TGTGCCAGCAGTGAAGCGGTTAGCGGGCCCTACGAGCAGTACTTC	CASSEAVSGPYEQYF
-	-	TRBV4-2	TRBJ1-1	13	TGTGCCAGCAGCCCTGAGCGGGGTGCTGAAGCTTTCTTT	CASSPERGAEAFF
-	-	TRBV4-2	TRBJ1-1	13	TGTGCCAGCAGCCAAGAGAGGGGGACTGAAGCTTTCTTT	CASSQERGTEAFF
-	-	TRBV9	TRBJ1-2	16	TGTGCCAGCAGCGACGTCCCCACGGACGGTAACTATGGCTACACCTTC	CASSDVPTDGNYGYTF
-	-	TRBV11-2	TRBJ2-1	16	TGTGCCAGCAGCCGCGAGGCGGACCCAAGTTGGGGGGAGCAGTTCTTC	CASSREADPSWGEQFF
TRBD1	-	TRBV19	TRBJ2-5	14	TGTGCCAGTAGTATTCCAGGGGGCTGGGAGACCCAGTACTTC	CASSIPGGWETQYF
-	-	TRBV11-3	TRBJ2-2	16	TGTGCCAGCAGCTTAGATGGCAACGCGAACACCGGGGAGCTGTTTTTT	CASSLDGNANTGELFF
-	-	TRBV7-2	TRBJ2-5	13	TGTGCCAGCAGCTCGGCCAGTCGAGAGACCCAGTACTTC	CASSSASRETQYF
-	-	TRBV5-8	TRBJ2-7	16	TGTGCCAGCAGGAAGGGAACGGCCGGGGAACCGAACGAGCAGTACTTC	CASRKGTAGEPNEQYF
TRBD1	-	TRBV29-1	TRBJ2-5	15	TGCAGCGGCCGTTGGGACAGGGGGCGAACGGAGACCCAGTACTTC	CSGRWDRGRTETQYF
-	-	TRBV4-1	TRBJ1-1	15	TGCGCCAGCAGCCAAGAAGGATCCGGAGGCACTGAAGCTTTCTTT	CASSQEGSGGTEAFF
-	few	TRBV7-2	TRBJ2-7	14	TGTGCCAGCAGCTTAGGAGTGCAGTTCTACGAGCAGTACTTC	CASSLGVQFYEQYF
-	few	TRBV27	TRBJ2-7	14	TGTGCCAGCAGGGACTATTTACAGGCCTACGAGCAGTACTTC	CASRDYLQAYEQYF
TRBD2	-	TRBV27	TRBJ2-1	17	TGTGCCAGCAGTTTAGCCAAAGGTAGCGGGAGTTACAATGAGCAGTTCTTC	CASSLAKGSGSYNEQFF
-	-	TRBV6-1	TRBJ2-1	14	TGTGCCAGCAGTGACGCTTGGCAGTACAATGAGCAGTTCTTC	CASSDAWQYNEQFF
-	-	TRBV6-5	TRBJ2-7	15	TGTGCCAGCAGTTACTCGCAGGGGATCTCCTACGAGCAGTACTTC	CASSYSQGISYEQYF
-	-	TRBV4-2	TRBJ2-7	19	TGTGCCAGCAGCCAAGAAGTCCCATCCCCTGAAATGATGTGGGGCGAGCAGTACTTC	CASSQEVPSPEMMWGEQYF
TRBD1	-	TRBV5-8	TRBJ1-4	16	TGTGCCAGCAGCTTGAAGGAAGGGACAGGGAATGAAAAACTGTTTTTT	CASSLKEGTGNEKLFF
-	-	TRBV7-9	TRBJ1-5	16	TGTGCCAGCAGTCCAGAGGGGCTGGGGATGGGTCAGCCCCAGCATTTT	CASSPEGLGMGQPQHF
-	-	TRBV4-2	TRBJ2-1	14	TGTGCCAGCAGCCAGCCGGGACGGATTAATGAGCAGTTCTTC	CASSQPGRINEQFF
-	-	TRBV15	TRBJ2-2	14	TGTGCCACCAGCAGAGAGGGGAACACCGGGGAGCTGTTTTTT	CATSREGNTGELFF
-	once	TRBV14	TRBJ2-5	14	TGTGCCAGCAGCCATCGTAGACGGGAGGAGACCCAGTACTTC	CASSHRRREETQYF
TRBD1	-	TRBV6-4	TRBJ1-1	13	TGTGCCAGCATCCCCGGACAGGGTCCTGAAGCTTTCTTT	CASIPGQGPEAFF
-	few	TRBV4-1	TRBJ1-5	14	TGCGCCAGCAGCCAAGAGGGGATCAATCAGCCCCAGCATTTT	CASSQEGINQPQHF
TRBD1	few	TRBV6-5	TRBJ1-2	15	TGTGCCAGCTGTTATGGACAGGGGCTCGCTTATGGCTACACCTTC	CASCYGQGLAYGYTF
-	-	TRBV4-2	TRBJ2-2	17	TGTGCCAGCAGCCAAGAACCCGGGAGTCCGAACACCGGGGAGCTGTTTTTT	CASSQEPGSPNTGELFF
TRBD1	-	TRBV30	TRBJ1-1	13	TGTGCCTGGAGTAAGGGGACAGGGGTTGAGGCTTTCTTT	CAWSKGTGVEAFF
TRBD2	-	TRBV6-1	TRBJ2-7	17	TGTGCCAGCAGTGAAGCTCGTGGGACTAGGATGCACTACGAGCAGTACTTC	CASSEARGTRMHYEQYF
-	-	TRBV7-4	TRBJ1-2	11	TGTGCCAGTCGAAAGACCTATGGCTACACCTTC	CASRKTYGYTF
TRBD2	-	TRBV5-4	TRBJ2-1	18	TGTGCCAGCAGCCAAGGACTAGCGATAGGAGGAGCCTACAATGAGCAGTTCTTC	CASSQGLAIGGAYNEQFF
-	medium-sized	TRBV14	TRBJ1-2	15	TGTGCCAGCAGCCAAGGAAACAGGGAAAACTATGGCTACACCTTC	CASSQGNRENYGYTF
-	few	TRBV7-8	TRBJ2-5	16	TGTGCCAGCAGCACCCCCTCTATAGCGGAACAAGAGACCCAGTACTTC	CASSTPSIAEQETQYF
TRBD2	few	TRBV5-1	TRBJ2-7	16	TGCGCCAGCAGCCTGGACATCGTAGCGGGAGCCTACGAGCAGTACTTC	CASSLDIVAGAYEQYF
-	once	TRBV4-2	TRBJ2-7	15	TGTGCCAGCAGCCAAGAACTAGGCGAGTGGGGGGAGCAGTACTTC	CASSQELGEWGEQYF
TRBD2	-	TRBV11-2	TRBJ2-1	17	TGTGCCAGCAGCTTAGAGGTCGCTAGCGGAGGAGGGGATGAGCAGTTCTTC	CASSLEVASGGGDEQFF
TRBD1	few	TRBV25-1	TRBJ1-4	18	TGTGCCAGCAGTGAATATCAAGGGGGCGGAGGCACTAATGAAAAACTGTTTTTT	CASSEYQGGGGTNEKLFF
TRBD1	-	TRBV2	TRBJ2-7	16	TGTGCCAGCACTCGGGTCCCGGGACAGGAGTCCTACGAGCAGTACTTC	CASTRVPGQESYEQYF
-	-	TRBV27	TRBJ2-7	14	TGTGCCAGCAGGCAAGGGGTCCAGGGGTACGAGCAGTACTTC	CASRQGVQGYEQYF
-	-	TRBV9	TRBJ2-5	13	TGTGCCAGCAACGAGGTCGGGCAAGAGACCCAGTACTTC	CASNEVGQETQYF
-	-	TRBV27	TRBJ2-7	16	TGTGCCAGCAGTTCCAACCCTAGCGCTAGATCCTACGAGCAGTACTTC	CASSSNPSARSYEQYF
TRBD2	-	TRBV7-2	TRBJ2-7	18	TGTGCCAGCAGCTTCGGGACTAGCGGAGATCCAACTTTTTACGAGCAGTACTTC	CASSFGTSGDPTFYEQYF
-	once	TRBV9	TRBJ1-1	13	TGTGCCAGCAGCCACGAGGAGAACACTGAAGCTTTCTTT	CASSHEENTEAFF
TRBD2	-	TRBV11-3	TRBJ2-7	15	TGTGCCAGCAGCTTAGAAGCGGGGCCATGGGGCGAGCAGTACTTC	CASSLEAGPWGEQYF
TRBD1	-	TRBV4-2	TRBJ2-7	16	TGTGCCAGCAGCCAAGAATTGCAGGGGGCCTCCTACGAGCAGTACTTC	CASSQELQGASYEQYF
TRBD1	-	TRBV6-5	TRBJ1-2	13	TGTGCCAGCAGCCGCGGGACAGGGTATGGCTACACCTTC	CASSRGTGYGYTF
TRBD2	medium-sized	TRBV7-3	TRBJ2-1	17	TGTGCCAGCAGCTTCGAACTAGCGGGAGGAGGTGGCGATGAGCAGTTCTTC	CASSFELAGGGGDEQFF
-	few	TRBV4-2	TRBJ2-7	14	TGTGCCAGCAGCTTGGGGTTGCAGGCTTACGAGCAGTACTTC	CASSLGLQAYEQYF